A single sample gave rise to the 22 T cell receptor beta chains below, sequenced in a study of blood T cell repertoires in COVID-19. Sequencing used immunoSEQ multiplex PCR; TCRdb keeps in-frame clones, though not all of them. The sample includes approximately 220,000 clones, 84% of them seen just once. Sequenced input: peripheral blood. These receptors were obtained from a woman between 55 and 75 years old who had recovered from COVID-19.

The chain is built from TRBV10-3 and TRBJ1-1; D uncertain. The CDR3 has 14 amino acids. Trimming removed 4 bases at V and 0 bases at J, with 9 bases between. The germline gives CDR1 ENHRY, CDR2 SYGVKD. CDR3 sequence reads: CAISGGAMNTEAFF. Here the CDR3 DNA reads TGTGCCATCAGTGGAGGCGCAATGAACACTGAAGCTTTCTTT.

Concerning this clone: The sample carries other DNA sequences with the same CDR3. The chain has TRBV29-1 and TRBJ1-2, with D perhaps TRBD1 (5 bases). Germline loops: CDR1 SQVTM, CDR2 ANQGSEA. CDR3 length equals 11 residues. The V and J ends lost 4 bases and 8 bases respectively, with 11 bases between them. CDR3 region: CSVVLGLGYTF. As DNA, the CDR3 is TGCAGCGTTGTTCTGGGGCTCGGCTACACCTTC.

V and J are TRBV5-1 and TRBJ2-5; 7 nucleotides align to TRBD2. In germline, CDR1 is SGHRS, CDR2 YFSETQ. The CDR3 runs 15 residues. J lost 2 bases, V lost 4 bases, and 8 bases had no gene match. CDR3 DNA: TGCGCCAGCAGCAACCTCGACGGGAGGCAAGAGACCCAGTACTTC. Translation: CASSNLDGRQETQYF.

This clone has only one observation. The CDR3 protein is CASSKALQRGASEQFF. The CDR3 nucleotides read TGTGCCAGCAGCAAAGCGCTCCAGCGGGGGGCCTCTGAGCAGTTCTTC. The chain joins TRBV21-1 to TRBJ2-1; the table gives TRBD2 as D, unverified against the DNA. TRBV21-1 is classified as a pseudogene. The CDR3 is made up of 16 amino acids.

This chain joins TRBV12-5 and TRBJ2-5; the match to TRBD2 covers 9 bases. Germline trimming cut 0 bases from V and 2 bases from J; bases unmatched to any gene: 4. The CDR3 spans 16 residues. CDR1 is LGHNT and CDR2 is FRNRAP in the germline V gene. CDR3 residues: CASGLVFAGGQETQYF. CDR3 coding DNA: TGTGCTAGTGGTTTGGTATTCGCGGGGGGGCAAGAGACCCAGTACTTC.

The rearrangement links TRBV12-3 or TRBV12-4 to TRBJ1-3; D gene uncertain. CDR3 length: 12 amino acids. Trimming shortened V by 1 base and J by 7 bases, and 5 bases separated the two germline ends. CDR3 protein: CASSLGGNTIYF. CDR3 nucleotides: TGTGCCAGCAGTTTAGGAGGGAACACCATATATTTT.

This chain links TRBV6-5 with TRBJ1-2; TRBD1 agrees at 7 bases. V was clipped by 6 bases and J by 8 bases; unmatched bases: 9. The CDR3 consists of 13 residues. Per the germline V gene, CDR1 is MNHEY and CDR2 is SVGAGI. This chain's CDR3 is CASSPGDSWGYTF. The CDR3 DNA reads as TGTGCCAGCAGCCCCGGGGACAGCTGGGGCTACACCTTC.

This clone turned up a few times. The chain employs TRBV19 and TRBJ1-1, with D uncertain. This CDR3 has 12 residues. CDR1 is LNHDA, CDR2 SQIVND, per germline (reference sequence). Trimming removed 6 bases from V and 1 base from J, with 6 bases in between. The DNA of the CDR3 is TGTGCCAGTAGAGGGAGGAACACTGAAGCTTTCTTT. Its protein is CASRGRNTEAFF.

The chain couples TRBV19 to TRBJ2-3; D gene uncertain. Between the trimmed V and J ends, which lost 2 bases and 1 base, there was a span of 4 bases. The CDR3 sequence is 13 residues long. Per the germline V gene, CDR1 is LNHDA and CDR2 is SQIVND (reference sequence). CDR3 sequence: CASSIPGTDTQYF. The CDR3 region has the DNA TGTGCCAGTAGTATACCGGGCACAGATACGCAGTATTTT.

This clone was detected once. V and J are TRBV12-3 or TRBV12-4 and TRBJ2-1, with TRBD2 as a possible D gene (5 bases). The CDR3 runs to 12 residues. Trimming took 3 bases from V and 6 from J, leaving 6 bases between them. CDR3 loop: CASSLDSNEQFF. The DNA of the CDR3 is TGTGCCAGCAGTTTGGACTCCAATGAGCAGTTCTTC.

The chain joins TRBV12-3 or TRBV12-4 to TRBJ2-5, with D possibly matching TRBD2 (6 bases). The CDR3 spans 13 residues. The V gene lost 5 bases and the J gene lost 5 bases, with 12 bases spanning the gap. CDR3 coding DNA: TGTGCCAGCAGTCCGGGACTTAGGGAGACCCAGTACTTC. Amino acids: CASSPGLRETQYF.

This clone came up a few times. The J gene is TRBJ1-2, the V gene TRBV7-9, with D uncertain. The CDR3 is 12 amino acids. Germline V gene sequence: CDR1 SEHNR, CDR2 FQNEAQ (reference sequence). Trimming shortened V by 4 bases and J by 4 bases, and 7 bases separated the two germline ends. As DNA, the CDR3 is TGTGCCAGCAGCTCAGGTCTCTATGGCTACACCTTC. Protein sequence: CASSSGLYGYTF.

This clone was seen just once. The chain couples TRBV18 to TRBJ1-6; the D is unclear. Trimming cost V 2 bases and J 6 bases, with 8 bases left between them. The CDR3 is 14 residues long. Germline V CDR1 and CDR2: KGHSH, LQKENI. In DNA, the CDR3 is TGTGCCAGCTCACCAGCGTTGAGTAATTCACCCCTCCACTTT. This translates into CASSPALSNSPLHF.

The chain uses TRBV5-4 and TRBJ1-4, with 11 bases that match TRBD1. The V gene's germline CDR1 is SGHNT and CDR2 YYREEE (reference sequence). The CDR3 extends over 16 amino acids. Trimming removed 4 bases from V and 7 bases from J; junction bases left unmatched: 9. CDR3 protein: CASSRRTGGDPEKLFF. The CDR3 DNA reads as TGTGCCAGCAGCCGTCGGACAGGGGGCGATCCTGAAAAACTGTTTTTT.

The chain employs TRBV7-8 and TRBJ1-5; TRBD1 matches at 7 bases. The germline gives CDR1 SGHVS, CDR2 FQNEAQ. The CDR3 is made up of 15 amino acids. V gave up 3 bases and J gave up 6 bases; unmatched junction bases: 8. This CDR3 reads CASSLYRGRGQPQHF. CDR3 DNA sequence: TGTGCCAGCAGCTTGTACAGGGGTCGGGGTCAGCCCCAGCATTTT.

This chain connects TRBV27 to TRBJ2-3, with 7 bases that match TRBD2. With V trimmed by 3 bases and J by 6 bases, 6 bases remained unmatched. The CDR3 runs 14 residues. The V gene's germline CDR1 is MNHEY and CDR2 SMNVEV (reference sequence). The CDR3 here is CASSFLGRDDTQYF. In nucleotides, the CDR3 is TGTGCCAGCAGTTTCCTGGGGAGGGATGATACGCAGTATTTT.

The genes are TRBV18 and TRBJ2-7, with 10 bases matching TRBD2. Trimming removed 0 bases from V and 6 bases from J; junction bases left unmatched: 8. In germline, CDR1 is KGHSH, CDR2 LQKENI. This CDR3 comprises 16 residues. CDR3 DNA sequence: TGTGCCAGCTCACCACCAGCGGGGGGGCCTAAAACCGAGCAGTACTTC. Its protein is CASSPPAGGPKTEQYF.

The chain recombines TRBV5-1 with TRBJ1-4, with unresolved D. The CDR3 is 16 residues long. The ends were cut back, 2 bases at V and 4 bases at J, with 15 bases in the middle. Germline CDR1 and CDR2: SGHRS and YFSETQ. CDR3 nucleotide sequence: TGCGCCAGCAGCTTAGGTAGTAGTGGGCTTAATGAAAAACTGTTTTTT. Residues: CASSLGSSGLNEKLFF.

The CDR3 region is CASSFQMSSGNTIYF. The CDR3 DNA reads as TGTGCCAGCAGCTTTCAAATGAGCTCTGGAAACACCATATATTTT. The chain employs TRBV11-2 and TRBJ1-3; D ambiguous. Trimming stripped 3 bases from V and 0 bases from J, with 9 bases between. There are 15 residues in the CDR3. Germline CDR1 reads SGHAT; CDR2 reads FQNNGV.

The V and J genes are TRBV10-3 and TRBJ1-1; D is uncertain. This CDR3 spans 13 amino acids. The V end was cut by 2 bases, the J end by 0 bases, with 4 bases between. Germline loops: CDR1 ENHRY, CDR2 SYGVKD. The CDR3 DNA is TGTGCCATCAGTGAGACGGTGAACACTGAAGCTTTCTTT. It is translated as CAISETVNTEAFF.

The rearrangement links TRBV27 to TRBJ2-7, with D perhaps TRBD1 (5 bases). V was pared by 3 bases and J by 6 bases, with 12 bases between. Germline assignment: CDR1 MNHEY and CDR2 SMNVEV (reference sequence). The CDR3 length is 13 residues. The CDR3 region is CASSFKGTGEQYF. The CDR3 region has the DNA TGTGCCAGCAGTTTTAAGGGAACAGGCGAGCAGTACTTC.

This CDR3 is CAWSALGGAEAFF. CDR3 nucleotide sequence: TGTGCCTGGAGTGCCTTAGGAGGGGCTGAAGCTTTCTTT. The rearrangement uses TRBV30 and TRBJ1-1; tentative D call: TRBD1 (5 bases). Germline V lookup: CDR1 GTSNPN, CDR2 SVGIG (reference sequence). V was clipped by 1 base and J by 6 bases, with 12 bases between them. The CDR3 totals 13 residues. Supplemented by reference TRBV30 and TRBJ1-1, the full variable domain reads SQTIHQWPATLVQPVGSPLSLECTVEGTSNPNLYWYRQAAGRGLQLLFYSVGIGQISSEVPQNLSASRPQDRQFILSSKKLLLSDSGFYLCAWSALGGAEAFFGQGTRLTVV.